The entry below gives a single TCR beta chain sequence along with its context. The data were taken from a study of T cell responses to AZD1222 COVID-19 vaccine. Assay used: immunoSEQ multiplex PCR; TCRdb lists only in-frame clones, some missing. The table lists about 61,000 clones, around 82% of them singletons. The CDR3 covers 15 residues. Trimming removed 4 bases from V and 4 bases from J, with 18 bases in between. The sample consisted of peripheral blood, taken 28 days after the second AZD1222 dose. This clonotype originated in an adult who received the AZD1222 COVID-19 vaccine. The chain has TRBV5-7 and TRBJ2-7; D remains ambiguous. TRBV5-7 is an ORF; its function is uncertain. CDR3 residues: CASSEVYTPPYEQYF. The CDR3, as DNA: TGTGCCAGCAGCGAGGTATATACCCCCCCTTACGAGCAGTACTTC.